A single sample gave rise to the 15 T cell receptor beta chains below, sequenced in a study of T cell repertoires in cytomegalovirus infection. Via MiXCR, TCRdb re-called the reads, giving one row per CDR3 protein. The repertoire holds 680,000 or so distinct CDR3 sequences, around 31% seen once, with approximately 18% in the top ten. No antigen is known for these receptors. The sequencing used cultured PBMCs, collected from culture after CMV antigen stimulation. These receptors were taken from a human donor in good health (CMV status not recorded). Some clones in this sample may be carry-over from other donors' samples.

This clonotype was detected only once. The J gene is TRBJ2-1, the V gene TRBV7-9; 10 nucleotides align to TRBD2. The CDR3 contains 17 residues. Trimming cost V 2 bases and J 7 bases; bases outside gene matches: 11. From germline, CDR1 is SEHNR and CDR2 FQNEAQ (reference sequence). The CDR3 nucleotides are TGTGCCAGCAGCTTAAGAGCGGGGGGGCCTAGTTCGAATGAGCAGTTCTTC. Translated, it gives CASSLRAGGPSSNEQFF.

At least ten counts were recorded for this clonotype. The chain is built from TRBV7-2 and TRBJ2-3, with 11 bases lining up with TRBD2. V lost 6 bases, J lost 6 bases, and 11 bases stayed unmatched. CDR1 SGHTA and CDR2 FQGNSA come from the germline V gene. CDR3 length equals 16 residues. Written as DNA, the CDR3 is TGTGCCAGCAGGCAGGGGACTAGCGGTCCCTGGGATACGCAGTATTTT. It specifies CASRQGTSGPWDTQYF.

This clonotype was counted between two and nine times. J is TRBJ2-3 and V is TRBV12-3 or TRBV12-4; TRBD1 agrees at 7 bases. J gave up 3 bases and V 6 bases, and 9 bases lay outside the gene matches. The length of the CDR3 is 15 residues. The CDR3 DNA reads TGTGCCAGCAGGCCCGGTAGGGGGCGAACAGATACGCAGTATTTT. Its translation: CASRPGRGRTDTQYF.

The CDR3 reads CSAGGSRDYHGYTF. CDR3 coding DNA: TGCAGCGCCGGGGGCAGTAGGGACTATCATGGCTACACCTTC. The chain employs TRBV29-1 and TRBJ1-2; weak D call: TRBD1 (6 bases). Germline loops: CDR1 SQVTM, CDR2 ANQGSEA. Trimming pared 7 bases from V and 6 bases from J, leaving 21 bases between. The CDR3 is 14 amino acids.

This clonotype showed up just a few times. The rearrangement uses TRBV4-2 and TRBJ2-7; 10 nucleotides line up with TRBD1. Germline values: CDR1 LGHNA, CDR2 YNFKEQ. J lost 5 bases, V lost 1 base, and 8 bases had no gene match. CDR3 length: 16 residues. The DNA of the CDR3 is TGTGCCAGCAGCCAAGTAGAGGGACAGGGGTACCACGAGCAGTACTTC. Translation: CASSQVEGQGYHEQYF.

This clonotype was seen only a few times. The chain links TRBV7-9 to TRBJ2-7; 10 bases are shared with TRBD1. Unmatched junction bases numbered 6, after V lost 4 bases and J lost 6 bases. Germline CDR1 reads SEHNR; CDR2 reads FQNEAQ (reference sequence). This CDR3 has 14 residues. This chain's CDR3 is CASSSGQGVGEQYF. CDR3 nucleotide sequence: TGTGCCAGCAGCTCCGGACAGGGGGTCGGCGAGCAGTACTTC.

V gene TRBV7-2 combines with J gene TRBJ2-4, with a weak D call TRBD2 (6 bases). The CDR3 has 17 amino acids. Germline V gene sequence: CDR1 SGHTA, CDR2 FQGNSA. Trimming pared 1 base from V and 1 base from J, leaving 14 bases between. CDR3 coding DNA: TGTGCCAGCAGCTTAGTCGCATCTGGGGGGGCCAAAAACATTCAGTACTTC. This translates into CASSLVASGGAKNIQYF.

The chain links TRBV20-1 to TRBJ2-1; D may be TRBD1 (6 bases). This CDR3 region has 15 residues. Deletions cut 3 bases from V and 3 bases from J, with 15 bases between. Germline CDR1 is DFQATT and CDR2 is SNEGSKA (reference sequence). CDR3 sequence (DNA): TGCAGTGCTAGGAACAGGGATCGGAACTACAATGAGCAGTTCTTC. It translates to CSARNRDRNYNEQFF.

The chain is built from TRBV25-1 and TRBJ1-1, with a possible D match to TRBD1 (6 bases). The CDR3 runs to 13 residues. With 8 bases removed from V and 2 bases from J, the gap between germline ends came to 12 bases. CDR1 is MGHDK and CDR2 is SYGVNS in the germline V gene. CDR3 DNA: TGTGCCAGCCGAGGGGGGACAAACACTGAAGCTTTCTTT. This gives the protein CASRGGTNTEAFF.

CDR3 DNA sequence: TGTGCCAGCAGCCTCACCGGCGCGGGCTCGAACACCGGGGAGCTGTTTTTT. Translation: CASSLTGAGSNTGELFF. The J gene is TRBJ2-2, the V gene TRBV7-9, with D perhaps matching TRBD2 (5 bases). Germline V gene sequence: CDR1 SEHNR, CDR2 FQNEAQ (reference sequence). Trimming removed 5 bases from V and 0 bases from J, with 16 bases in between. The CDR3 runs 17 residues.

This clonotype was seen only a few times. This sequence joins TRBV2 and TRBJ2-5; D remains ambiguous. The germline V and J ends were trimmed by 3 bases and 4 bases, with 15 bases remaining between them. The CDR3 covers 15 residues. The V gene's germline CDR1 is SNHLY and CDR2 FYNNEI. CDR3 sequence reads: CASSDSIYSRETQYF. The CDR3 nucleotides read TGTGCCAGCAGTGACTCAATTTATAGCAGAGAGACCCAGTACTTC.

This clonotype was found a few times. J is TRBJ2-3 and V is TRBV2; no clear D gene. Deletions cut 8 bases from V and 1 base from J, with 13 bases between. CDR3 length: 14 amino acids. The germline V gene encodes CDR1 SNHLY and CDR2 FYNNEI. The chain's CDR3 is CASPDVQGTDTQYF. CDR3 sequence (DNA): TGTGCCAGCCCCGATGTGCAAGGCACAGATACGCAGTATTTT.

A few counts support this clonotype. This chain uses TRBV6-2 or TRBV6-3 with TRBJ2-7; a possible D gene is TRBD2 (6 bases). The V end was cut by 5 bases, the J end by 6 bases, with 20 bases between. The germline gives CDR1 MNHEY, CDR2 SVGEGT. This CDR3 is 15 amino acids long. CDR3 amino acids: CASSPQGYGSFEQYF. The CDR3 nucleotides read TGTGCCAGCAGTCCCCAGGGCTACGGGAGCTTCGAGCAGTACTTC.

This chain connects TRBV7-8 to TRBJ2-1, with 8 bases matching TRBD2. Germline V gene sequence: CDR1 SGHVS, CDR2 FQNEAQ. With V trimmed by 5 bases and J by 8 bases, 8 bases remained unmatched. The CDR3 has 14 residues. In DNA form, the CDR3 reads TGTGCCAGCAGCCACAGCGGGGGAGGCGATGAGCAGTTCTTC. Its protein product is CASSHSGGGDEQFF. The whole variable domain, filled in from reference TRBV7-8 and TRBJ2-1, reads GAGVSQSPRYKVAKRGQDVALRCDPISGHVSLFWYQQALGQGPEFLTYFQNEAQLDKSGLPSDRFFAERPEGSVSTLKIQRTQQEDSAVYLCASSHSGGGDEQFFGPGTRLTVL.

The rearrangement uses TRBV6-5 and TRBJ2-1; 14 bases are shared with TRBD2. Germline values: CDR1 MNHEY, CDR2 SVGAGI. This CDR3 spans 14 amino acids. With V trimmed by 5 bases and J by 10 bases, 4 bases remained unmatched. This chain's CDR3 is CASSGLAGGREQFF. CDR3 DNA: TGTGCCAGCAGTGGACTAGCGGGGGGCCGGGAGCAGTTCTTC.